Described below is a single T cell receptor beta chain sequence and its context. This clone's antigen is unknown. The input lacks base qualities; no much larger clone sits a single base away. This record belongs to a study of cytomegalovirus exposure and HLA in healthy donors (dated 2017 in TCRdb). Regarding the complete study: An earlier analysis of roughly 500 of the donors reported about 260 Gb of sequence data and 117 million unique TCR beta sequences obtained from some 200 million T cells. To decide whether each TCR beta V gene segment behaved as functional or pseudogenic, an earlier analysis of approximately 620 of the donors relied on high-throughput TCR beta sequencing. A later analysis re-analyzed previously published TCR beta repertoires from 666 donors and added high-resolution HLA genotyping to study TCR occurrence patterns. High-throughput TCR immunosequencing, statistical association of individual TCRs with disease status, and machine learning were combined to predict cytomegalovirus infection status. An early release covering 550 to 650 HLA-typed donors comprised about 320 gigabases of sequencing data and roughly 86 million unique TCR sequences. Using immunosequencing, the study profiled T cell repertoires from 500 to 800 subjects and related those repertoires to cytomegalovirus serostatus. Rather than using new phenotypic data, the later analysis identified candidate immune exposures from TCR beta sequences and from how often those sequences occurred across donors. The study aimed to test whether signatures of past pathogen exposure could be identified by cataloging public T cell receptors. A handful of DR-DQ haplotypes were treated as single units for association and clustering because of strong linkage in the cohort. The number of donors typed differed by locus, with about 629-640 for A, B, C, DRB1 and DQB1, around 520 for DQA1, 600 to 610 for DPA1, and 472 for DPB1. All discovery cohort repertoires had been generated on a single sequencing platform. Along with the approximately 700-subject first cohort, a separate validation cohort of around 120 different subjects was used. HLA typing covered class I and class II loci at four-digit resolution. Among a few hundred genotyped donors of the cohort, an average of around 240,000 unique TCR beta nucleotide sequences were sequenced per donor, roughly 20% of them non-productive. Donor age, sex, ethnicity and CMV serostatus were compiled together with the repertoire data. Of the roughly 390 genotyped donors, roughly 85% fell in the genetic ancestry cluster associated with self-reported Caucasian donors. Genome-wide SNP genotypes for about three fifths of the roughly 700 donors were used in a later genetic analysis, which treated that subset as a discovery cohort.

Library prep was done by the immunoSEQ multiplex PCR assay. For the multiplex PCR, a mixture combining 60 forward primers for TCR Vbeta segments and 13 reverse primers for TCR Jbeta segments was used. Amplification of the CDR3 region of rearranged TCR beta genes was performed with a multiplex PCR assay on genomic DNA. On the Illumina HiSeq System, the amplified TCR beta libraries were sequenced as 87-base-pair reads. Under the source paper's analysis protocol: In a later analysis, 80 million or so unique TCR beta chains were counted across the 500 to 850 repertoires, and roughly 11 million of these chains were shared by at least two donors. Raw reads were error-corrected and collapsed into unique sequences by a nearest-neighbor algorithm in which closely related sequences were merged to remove PCR and sequencing errors. V, D and J gene segments were assigned by aligning CDR3 sequences to IMGT reference sequences. For a sequence to be retained, a match of at least six nucleotides was required to both a V gene segment and a J gene segment. A rearrangement was called productive if the CDR3 had no stop codons and remained in frame with V and J, and every other rearrangement was called non-productive. CDR3 was defined by IMGT convention, running from the second conserved V-encoded cysteine to the conserved J-encoded phenylalanine. The earlier analysis of roughly 590 of the donors excluded any sequence lacking an unambiguous match to a single V gene segment. In an earlier analysis of roughly 500 of the donors, V segments were called functional above 56.7% productive rearrangements and were called segregating when the between-donor standard deviation exceeded 5%. To diagnose cytomegalovirus status from the catalog of TCR beta chain sequences, a statistical classification framework was built. V and J gene assignment, in a later analysis, came from comparing TCR nucleotide sequences with IMGT/GENE-DB human TR gene sequences. The TCRdist pipeline was used in a later analysis to assign CDR3 sequences and most-parsimonious VDJ recombination scenarios. In a later analysis, every TCR beta chain was defined by the combination of its CDR3 amino acid sequence and its V-gene family, and reads without a unique V-gene family were dropped. A later analysis removed 592 highly shared, low-generation-probability nucleotide sequences to deal with suspected cross-contamination and a sequencing artifact. For each public chain, a later analysis derived a clonal expansion index from normalized ranks of inferred template counts within each repertoire. Generation probabilities in a later analysis came from a VDJ recombination model fitted to out-of-frame rearrangements, and those results were checked against IGoR. In a later analysis, hypergeometric tests were used to score TCR-TCR, TCR-HLA and TCR-CMV co-occurrence, with a repertoire-size bias correction applied to TCR pairs. To estimate false discovery rates, a later analysis permuted the HLA or CMV assignments 20 times. In a later analysis, co-occurring TCRs were grouped using DBSCAN, with TCRdist sequence similarity added in when clustering inside HLA-allele-positive subsets. Repertoires with fewer than 30,000 or more than 120,000 public chains were left out of co-occurrence clustering, as were five repertoires with anomalous nucleotide sharing. In its TCRdb copy, this immuneACCESS table keeps in-frame sequences only and misses some clones. Where compared with another copy, unresolved V genes explain less than half of these, and the others have no known cause. The DNA gave D and trimming, while V, J and clone size come from that table. For this sample there are roughly 130,000 clones; 66% appear just once. 6.5% of the sample lies in the top ten.

The cohort comprised more than 550 healthy bone marrow donors. At the time of sampling, every cohort member was nominally healthy, though immune exposures that went unrecorded were likely present. The donor tested CMV seronegative, placing the donor among the 350 or so seronegative members of the cohort. Every donor gave a peripheral blood sample, and the peripheral blood mononuclear cells from that sample were used for TCR beta sequencing. Genomic DNA extraction from the blood cell samples was performed with the Qiagen DNeasy Blood Extraction Kit. Study-wide conclusions, independent of this receptor: The study listed 164 TCR beta chains as associated with cytomegalovirus. Assigning TCR associations to individual alleles was difficult when HLA alleles, especially DR and DQ, strongly co-occurred. According to a later analysis, parvovirus B19, influenza, CMV and Epstein-Barr virus appeared linked to several top co-occurrence clusters. Because some donors lacked HLA typing at each locus, the association tests relied only on the typed subset. A later analysis found that most CMV-associated TCR beta chains appeared HLA-restricted, with HLA associations seemingly driven largely by CMV exposure. A later analysis found that HLA-associated TCR beta chains were more clonally expanded and had lower generation probabilities than equally common non-associated chains. An earlier analysis of 450 to 750 of the donors showed that most TCR beta V segments appeared in productive rearrangements either about 87% or about 30% of the time, which broadly matched IMGT annotations. Some IMGT-functional V segments, including TRBV6-2 and TRBV6-3, could not be told apart with the 87-base-pair reads, so those segments were excluded. This cohort had only TCR beta chains sequenced, and the lack of alpha or paired-chain data limited which features could be detected. The classifier was reported to diagnose cytomegalovirus status with high specificity and sensitivity in both the original cohort and the validation cohort. A further reported finding was that TCR beta sequences accurately predicted the HLA-A and HLA-B alleles for most subjects in the first cohort. The earlier analysis of about 600 of the donors excluded some 16 rarely observed V segments, including chromosome 9 orphons, because counts were too low. A few of the identified cytomegalovirus-associated TCR beta chains were confirmed in vitro to be specific for cytomegalovirus antigens. CMV serostatus was the only immune exposure information available for the cohort. Correlated functional status among segregating V segments might reflect linkage disequilibrium, but an unknown experimental factor could not be ruled out. V-gene and J-gene trimming of TCR beta chains was associated with a missense DCLRE1C variant in a later genetic analysis, and the association was replicated in an independent cohort. The authors suggested that the approach could potentially be extended to other disease states and immunological phenotypes. According to a later analysis, TCR association rates differed among HLA loci, with DRB1 alleles showing the most associated TCRs and HLA-C alleles showing the fewest. The presence/absence analyses assumed that sequencing depth was roughly uniform across donors, and that assumption may not be true. Most TCR sequences were observed very rarely across donors, whereas some public TCRs were present in many individuals. A cluster of highly shared sequence variants was judged likely to be a technical artifact of the sequencing pipeline. A later genetic analysis reported fewer N-insertions in productive TCRs among donors in an Asian-associated ancestry cluster than the approximately 670-donor mean. A later analysis associated 15,000 or so TCR beta sequences with specific HLA alleles at a false discovery rate of 0.05.

Reading the germline V gene gives CDR1 KGHSH and CDR2 LQKENI. At the junction V is shortened by 4 bases and J by 6 bases; bases outside the gene matches: 6. The CDR3 spans 14 residues, from the cysteine through the phenylalanine. Solely the CDR3 DNA is kept, with 42 bases framed from the first base. The V and J segments used are TRBV18 and TRBJ2-3, and 8 junctional nucleotides match TRBD1. The clonotype comes from a woman between 55 and 75 years old in good health and CMV-seronegative. The sequenced sample was PBMCs. The bases read TGTGCCAGCTCACGCAACCAGGGGGCGGATACGCAGTATTTT. The resulting protein is CASSRNQGADTQYF.